The source of this T cell receptor (beta chain) is a study of cytomegalovirus exposure and HLA in healthy donors. Study-level findings and limits: A highly shared variant cluster was judged a likely technical artifact.

As for this clone: Its antigen remains unknown.

It was with 60 Vbeta and 13 Jbeta primers that the PCR ran. Sequencing was performed with immunoSEQ multiplex PCR; in TCRdb, only in-frame clones are kept and a portion is missing. In the table there are some 200,000 clones, approximately 83% of which are singletons. Sequencing was done on a sample of PBMCs. The receptor was derived from a girl aged 10-17 years in good health and CMV-seronegative.

CDR3 nucleotides: TGTGCCAGCTCCAAGGGGGATTACAATCAGCCCCAGCATTTT. Translation gives CASSKGDYNQPQHF. This rearrangement joins TRBV2 to TRBJ1-5; TRBD1 might be the D (6 bases). This CDR3 comprises 14 residues. The germline V gene has CDR1 SNHLY and CDR2 FYNNEI. V was shortened by 8 bases and J by 3 bases, with 14 bases between the two germline ends.